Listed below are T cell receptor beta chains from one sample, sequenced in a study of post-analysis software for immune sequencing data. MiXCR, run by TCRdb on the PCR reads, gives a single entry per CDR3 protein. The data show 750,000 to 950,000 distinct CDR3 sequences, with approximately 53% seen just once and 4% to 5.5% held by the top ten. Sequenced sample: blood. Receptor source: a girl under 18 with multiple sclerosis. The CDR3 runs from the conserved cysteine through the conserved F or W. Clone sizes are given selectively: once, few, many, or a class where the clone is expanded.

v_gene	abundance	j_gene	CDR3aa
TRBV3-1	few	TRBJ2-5	CASSQRQETQYF
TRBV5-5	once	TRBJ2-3	CASSLRPTLTDTQYF
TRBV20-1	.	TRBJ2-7	CSASLDASYEQYF
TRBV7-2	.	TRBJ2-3	CASSLVTSGRGGADTQYF
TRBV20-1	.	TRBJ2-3	CSASDRRMGTDTQYF
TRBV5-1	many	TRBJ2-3	CASSSGTDTQYF
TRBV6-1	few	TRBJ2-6	CASRRTSFSSGANVLTF
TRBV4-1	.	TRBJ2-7	CASSQGQGDLYEQYF
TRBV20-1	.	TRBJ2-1	CSASSLLRGNSYNEQFF
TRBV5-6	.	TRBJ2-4	CASSLRNRGNIQYF
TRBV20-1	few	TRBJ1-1	CSAARGQKVTEAFF
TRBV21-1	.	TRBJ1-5	CASSKGGGNQPQHF
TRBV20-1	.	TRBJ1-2	CSAYFRGYTF
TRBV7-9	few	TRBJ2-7	CASSPYSYEQYF
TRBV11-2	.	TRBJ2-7	CASSRLGSGEGYEQYF
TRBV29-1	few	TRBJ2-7	CSVFNSGRAGYEQYF
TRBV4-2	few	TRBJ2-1	CASSHAGTSGGNEQFF
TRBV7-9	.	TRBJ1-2	CASSLASGQGPGYTF
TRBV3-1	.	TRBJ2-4	CASSQAGKNIQYF
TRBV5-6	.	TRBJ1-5	CTSSLAVRGPESSNQPQHF
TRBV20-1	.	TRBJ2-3	CSARRTASTDTQYF
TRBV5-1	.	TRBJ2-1	CAGSLSDLVSYNEQFF
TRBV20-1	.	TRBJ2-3	CSARASGEGTDTQYF
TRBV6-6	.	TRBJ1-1	CASSDPPGDTEAFF
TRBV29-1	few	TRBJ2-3	CSVGLFSGAVGTDTQYF
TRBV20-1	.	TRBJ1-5	CSARGSEDSNQPQHF
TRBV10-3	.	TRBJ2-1	CAIRITLAGGPNEQFF
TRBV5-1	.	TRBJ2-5	CASSPGTSGLWYQETQYF
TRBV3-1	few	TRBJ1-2	CASSQGDGRLYGYTF
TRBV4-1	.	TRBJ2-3	CASSGIDSTDTQYF
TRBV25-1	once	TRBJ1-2	CASSERGGDDYGYTF
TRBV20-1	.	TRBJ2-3	CSANEASGRPDTQYF
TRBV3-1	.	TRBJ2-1	CASSQDGPSDYYNEQFF
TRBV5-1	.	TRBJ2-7	CASRTTGGQTYEQYF
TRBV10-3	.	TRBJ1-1	CAISKNQGKAFF
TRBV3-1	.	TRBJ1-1	CASSQESGYYTEAFF
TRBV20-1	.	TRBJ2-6	CSALSGSGANVLTF
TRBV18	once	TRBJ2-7	CASSPGDYWTEQYF
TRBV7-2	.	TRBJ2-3	CASSLRPAVSLAVTDTQYF
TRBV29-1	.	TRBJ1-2	CSVEAGGKGYGYTF
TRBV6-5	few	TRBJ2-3	CASSRPRTDTQYF
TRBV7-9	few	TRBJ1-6	CASSLTGGNNSPLHF
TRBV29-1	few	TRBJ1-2	CSVDDRGLDAGYTF
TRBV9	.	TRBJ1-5	CASSVGSGSWEPQHF
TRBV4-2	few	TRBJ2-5	CASSPLDPSGVKETQYF
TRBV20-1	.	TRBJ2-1	CSARGGTSGSDEQFF
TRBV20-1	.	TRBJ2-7	CSARVTSGRANSYEQYF
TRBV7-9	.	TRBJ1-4	CASSLPAGSRRSELFF
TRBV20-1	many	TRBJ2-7	CSAKGTSGDYEQYF
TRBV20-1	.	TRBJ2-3	CSAPQPPGADTQYF
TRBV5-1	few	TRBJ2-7	CASSPTLSVLGSYEQYF
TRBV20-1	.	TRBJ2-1	CSALSSAGGPSANEQFF
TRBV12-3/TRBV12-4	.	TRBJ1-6	CASSLDPGAWNSPLHF
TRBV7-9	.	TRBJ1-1	CASSSFRSAFGRDEAFF
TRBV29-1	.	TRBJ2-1	CSVELNAGNERYF